What follows are 20 T cell receptor beta chains derived from one specimen sequenced in a study of T cells in Graves' hyperthyroidism and ophthalmopathy. RNA transcripts provided the source from which TCR beta CDR3 regions were amplified. Using the HTBI primer set, a first-round RT-PCR was run on the TCR CDR3. TCRdb re-derived calls from the multiplex PCR reads in MiXCR, one entry per CDR3 protein. This table has around 560,000 distinct CDR3 sequences, 16% appearing once. Sequenced material: blood. The source is a woman under 30 with Graves' hyperthyroidism.

This clonotype was picked up many times. In DNA form, the CDR3 reads TGTGCCAGCAGCAGGGAGGGGGACACTGAAGCTTTCTTT. Translated, it gives CASSREGDTEAFF. The chain is built from TRBV9 and TRBJ1-1, with D possibly being TRBD1 (6 bases). CDR1 SGDLS and CDR2 YYNGEE come from the germline V gene. The CDR3 is made up of 13 amino acids. V shed 4 bases and J shed 3 bases, with 10 bases lying between them.

This clonotype has more than one count but fewer than ten. J is TRBJ2-3 and V is TRBV19; possible D gene TRBD1, 6 bases. V lost 2 bases and J 2 bases, leaving 11 bases between the germline ends. Per germline, CDR1 LNHDA and CDR2 SQIVND (reference sequence). The CDR3 runs to 15 residues. As DNA, the CDR3 is TGTGCCAGTAGTATAACAGGGAGAAACACAGATACGCAGTATTTT. It translates to CASSITGRNTDTQYF. Based on the CDR3 plus reference TRBV19 and TRBJ2-3, the full variable domain is DGGITQSPKYLFRKEGQNVTLSCEQNLNHDAMYWYRQDPGQGLRLIYYSQIVNDFQKGDIAEGYSVSREKKESFPLTVTSAQKNPTAFYLCASSITGRNTDTQYFGPGTRLTVL.

This clonotype was counted at least ten times. The CDR3 DNA reads as TGTGCCACCAGAGGGAAAGGATCCTACAATGAGCAGTTCTTC. Translated: CATRGKGSYNEQFF. The chain employs TRBV15 and TRBJ2-1; no clear D. Germline V lookup: CDR1 LNHNV, CDR2 YYDKDF (reference sequence). With 6 bases removed from V and 1 base from J, the gap between germline ends came to 10 bases. The CDR3 runs to 14 residues.

A few counts support this clonotype. V usage is TRBV6-1 and J usage is TRBJ1-1; 7 bases are a match to TRBD1. The germline CDR1 and CDR2 sequences are MNHNS and SASEGT. V was pared by 5 bases and J by 5 bases, with 8 bases of the junction left unmatched. CDR3 length equals 14 residues. The DNA for the CDR3 is TGTGCCAGCAGTTATGAGGGGGCGCGAACTGAAGCTTTCTTT. Its protein product is CASSYEGARTEAFF.

The sample holds many counts of this clonotype. The rearrangement joins TRBV2 to TRBJ2-2; 8 positions agree with TRBD1. V lost 0 bases to trimming and J lost 2 bases; unmatched junction nucleotides: 8. From germline, CDR1 is SNHLY and CDR2 FYNNEI. This CDR3 is built from 18 residues. Written as DNA, the CDR3 is TGTGCCAGCAGTGAAGCGCTGAGTGGACAGGGTAACACCGGGGAGCTGTTTTTT. Translating it yields CASSEALSGQGNTGELFF.

This clonotype was seen at least ten times. V and J are TRBV7-8 and TRBJ2-7; D gene uncertain. Germline values: CDR1 SGHVS, CDR2 FQNEAQ. The CDR3 spans 13 residues. V gave up 3 bases and J gave up 7 bases, with 13 bases separating them. The CDR3 DNA follows: TGTGCCAGCAGCTTGGACGCACCGGCGGAGCAGTACTTC. It is translated as CASSLDAPAEQYF.

The sample holds a few counts of this clonotype. The V and J genes are TRBV5-1 and TRBJ2-2; 8 bases are a match to TRBD1. The V segment lost 3 bases and the J segment 3 bases; nucleotides outside the gene matches: 7. The CDR3 consists of 16 residues. Germline loops: CDR1 SGHRS, CDR2 YFSETQ. CDR3 bases: TGCGCCAGCAGCTGGGGTCAGGGGGCTGACACCGGGGAGCTGTTTTTT. It specifies CASSWGQGADTGELFF.

This clonotype was detected ten times or more. The V call is TRBV28, the J call TRBJ2-7; D gene uncertain. Germline loops: CDR1 MDHEN, CDR2 SYDVKM. CDR3 length: 16 residues. The V gene lost 7 bases and the J gene lost 2 bases, with 21 bases spanning the gap. CDR3 coding DNA: TGTGCCAGCACCAAAAACTGGATAGCTCCAACCTACGAGCAGTACTTC. This translates into CASTKNWIAPTYEQYF.

The V call is TRBV10-3, the J call TRBJ2-1, with TRBD2 identical over 8 bases. The CDR3 consists of 13 residues. Losses at the gene ends were 7 bases for V and 6 bases for J; bases not matched to a gene: 5. Per germline, CDR1 ENHRY and CDR2 SYGVKD. The CDR3 sequence is CAIKGLGVNEQFF. The CDR3 nucleotides are TGTGCCATCAAGGGACTAGGAGTCAATGAGCAGTTCTTC.

CDR3 bases: TGTGCCAGCTCACCAAGGGGGGGGCTGAAAAACATTCAGTACTTC. Residues: CASSPRGGLKNIQYF. V gene TRBV18 combines with J gene TRBJ2-4, with a tentative D call TRBD2 (7 bases). The germline V gene encodes CDR1 KGHSH and CDR2 LQKENI. The V gene lost 2 bases and the J gene lost 4 bases, with 12 bases spanning the gap. This CDR3 spans 15 amino acids.

This clonotype was detected ten times or more. The chain employs TRBV7-2 and TRBJ2-3; 9 bases align to TRBD2. The CDR3 has 16 residues. In germline, CDR1 is SGHTA, CDR2 FQGNSA. The trim removed 4 bases at V and 5 bases at J, leaving 10 bases unmatched. CDR3: CASSSSRGGAVDTQYF. DNA for the CDR3: TGTGCCAGCAGCTCCAGTCGCGGGGGGGCTGTAGATACGCAGTATTTT.

The table lists this clonotype with a few counts. The V call is TRBV6-6, the J call TRBJ1-2; D unresolved. Germline V gene data show CDR1 as MNHNY and CDR2 as SVGAGI (reference sequence). CDR3 length equals 19 residues. Trimming took 2 bases from V and 2 from J, leaving 24 bases between them. This chain's CDR3 is CASSYSISSLSGGNYGYTF. The CDR3, as DNA: TGTGCCAGCAGTTACAGCATCTCCTCACTCTCTGGCGGGAACTATGGCTACACCTTC.

This clonotype showed up just a few times. CDR3: CASSWEGGFNEQFF. CDR3 DNA sequence: TGTGCCAGCAGTTGGGAAGGGGGCTTCAATGAGCAGTTCTTC. V and J are TRBV27 and TRBJ2-1; 7 bases are a match to TRBD1. With V trimmed by 4 bases and J by 6 bases, 6 bases remained unmatched. Germline values: CDR1 MNHEY, CDR2 SMNVEV (reference sequence). The CDR3 totals 14 residues.

This clonotype was observed at least ten times. V and J are TRBV28 and TRBJ1-1, with D hard to call. V lost 6 bases, J lost 6 bases, and 11 bases lay in between. The CDR3 is 12 amino acids. Germline CDR1 and CDR2: MDHEN and SYDVKM. The chain's CDR3 is CASSNQMPEAFF. The CDR3 nucleotides read TGTGCCAGCAGCAATCAGATGCCTGAAGCTTTCTTT.

About this clonotype itself: Since a much larger clone is just one base distant, this may be a read error. The genes are TRBV12-3 or TRBV12-4 and TRBJ1-5, with 10 nucleotides matching TRBD1. This CDR3 spans 15 amino acids. CDR3 sequence reads: CASSIRQGANRPQHF. As DNA, the CDR3 is TGTGCCAGCAGTATAAGACAGGGGGCCAATCGGCCCCAGCATTTT.

The V gene is TRBV7-9, the J gene TRBJ1-2; tentative D call: TRBD1 (5 bases). Germline loops: CDR1 SEHNR, CDR2 FQNEAQ (reference sequence). V was clipped by 2 bases and J by 7 bases, with 14 bases between them. CDR3 length equals 14 residues. The CDR3 is CASSLLGPDSGYTF. CDR3 coding DNA: TGTGCCAGCAGCTTATTGGGACCGGACTCTGGCTACACCTTC.

The chain combines TRBV12-3 or TRBV12-4 with TRBJ2-7; D may be TRBD2 (6 bases). Trimming left V 3 bases short and J 3 bases short, with 9 bases between. The CDR3 spans 13 residues. The CDR3 DNA reads TGTGCCAGCAGTTTTGCGACTAGCTACGAGCAGTACTTC. Amino acid sequence: CASSFATSYEQYF.

This clonotype was seen more than once but under ten times. A clone one base away is much larger, so this may be a read error. The rearrangement uses TRBV7-8 and TRBJ1-1; possible D gene TRBD1, 6 bases. The CDR3 is 15 amino acids. The germline V gene encodes CDR1 SGHVS and CDR2 FQNEAQ. DNA for the CDR3: TGTGTCAGCAGCCCCCTCGACAGGAGGAACACTGAAGCTTTCTTT. Residues: CVSSPLDRRNTEAFF. Full variable domain (rest looked up from reference TRBV7-8 and TRBJ1-1): GAGVSQSPRYKVAKRGQDVALRCDPISGHVSLFWYQQALGQGPEFLTYFQNEAQLDKSGLPSDRFFAERPEGSVSTLKIQRTQQEDSAVYLCVSSPLDRRNTEAFFGQGTRLTVV.

The chain employs TRBV24-1 and TRBJ2-7, with 8 bases identical to TRBD1. The CDR3 sequence is 17 residues long. V was pared by 7 bases and J by 2 bases, with 15 bases of the junction left unmatched. CDR1 and CDR2 (germline): KGHDR, SFDVKD. The CDR3 loop is CATSGARGQGDTYEQYF. The CDR3 DNA is TGTGCCACCAGCGGAGCCAGGGGGCAGGGGGACACCTACGAGCAGTACTTC.

This clonotype was seen a single time. Just one base apart from a much larger clone, this may be a read error. V is TRBV3-1 and J is TRBJ2-1; D may be TRBD1 (5 bases). Per germline, CDR1 LGHDT and CDR2 YNNKEL (reference sequence). V lost 2 bases and J lost 2, with 10 bases in between. This CDR3 has 15 amino acids. CDR3 loop: CASSQRDSTYNEQFF. In nucleotides, the CDR3 is TGTGCCAGCAGCCAAAGAGACAGTACCTACAATGAGCAGTTCTTC.